One and the same sample provided the 6 T cell receptor beta chains below, sequenced in a study of T cells after yellow fever vaccination. From the 5' RACE reads, TCRdb called clonotypes with MiXCR, one entry per CDR3 protein. The table lists about 180,000 distinct CDR3 sequences, about 6% of them singletons, with less than 3.5% in the top ten. The source material was CD4+ T cells sorted from PBMCs, sampled on the day of the first yellow fever vaccination. The receptors were gathered from a man younger than 35 who received the YFV17D yellow fever vaccine.

This clonotype has only a few counts. The gene calls are TRBV10-1 and TRBJ1-4, with D unclear. Per germline, CDR1 WNHNN and CDR2 SYGVQD (reference sequence). The CDR3 consists of 14 residues. Trimming took off 6 bases at V and 5 bases at J, with 13 bases between the two ends. As DNA, the CDR3 is TGCGCCAGCAGCTCCGCGGGGAGCAATGAAAAACTGTTTTTT. Residues: CASSSAGSNEKLFF.

In the case of this clonotype: A read error is possible here, since a much larger clone lies one base away. V is TRBV3-1 and J is TRBJ2-7; possible D gene TRBD2, 6 bases. Germline V gives CDR1 LGHDT, CDR2 YNNKEL (reference sequence). CDR3 length equals 14 residues. The CDR3 spells CANSQGGPASGQYF. CDR3 sequence (DNA): TGTGCCAACAGCCAAGGAGGGCCAGCCTCGGGGCAGTACTTC.

This clonotype was seen ten or more times. This chain uses TRBV2 with TRBJ1-2; D call uncertain. CDR3 length equals 13 residues. Germline CDR1 is SNHLY and CDR2 is FYNNEI. V lost 1 base, J lost 3 bases, and 6 bases lay in between. This CDR3 reads CASSEGRDYGYTF. As DNA, the CDR3 is TGTGCCAGCAGTGAAGGAAGGGACTATGGCTACACCTTC.

Details on this clonotype: Just one base apart from a much larger clone, this may be a read error. The chain is built from TRBV5-6 and TRBJ2-7; D may correspond to TRBD1 or TRBD2 (5 bases each). Germline-derived CDR1 and CDR2 are SGHDT and YYEEEE. The CDR3 extends over 14 amino acids. As DNA, the CDR3 is TGTGCCAGCAGCCCGGGGACGGTGACCTACGGGCAGTACTTC. It codes for CASSPGTVTYGQYF.

Only a few counts were recorded for this clonotype. The genes are TRBV20-1 and TRBJ1-1; a possible D gene is TRBD1 (5 bases). The CDR3 is 15 amino acids. V was pared by 7 bases and J by 1 base, with 19 bases between. The germline CDR1 and CDR2 sequences are DFQATT and SNEGSKA (reference sequence). CDR3 bases: TGCAGTGTTGATCCCCCGCCAGGGTGGAACACTGAAGCTTTCTTT. This gives the protein CSVDPPPGWNTEAFF.

In this sample, this clonotype turned up many times. The chain recombines TRBV4-1 with TRBJ1-6; perhaps TRBD1 as D (5 bases). The germline gives CDR1 MGHRA, CDR2 YSYEKL. Trimming cost V 3 bases and J 4 bases, with 7 bases left between them. This CDR3 region has 14 residues. CDR3 region: CASSHGGYNSPLHF. Here the CDR3 DNA reads TGCGCCAGCAGCCATGGGGGATATAATTCACCCCTCCACTTT.